The rows below give T cell receptor beta chains drawn from one sample of a study of cytotoxic CD8 clonotypes in ibrutinib-treated CLL. The table came from immunoSEQ multiplex PCR; TCRdb's copy has only in-frame clones and leaves some out. The repertoire includes some 200,000 clones, more than 65% of them detected once, and approximately 6.3% sits in the top ten. The sequences come from PBMCs, collected after 12 months of ibrutinib treatment. These receptors all come from a human donor with chronic lymphocytic leukemia. Both conserved end residues are part of each CDR3. The size field is filled for only some rows; it gives once, few, many or a size class.

>NA|15|TRBV7-9
CASSFGTVTNQPQHF
>many|14|TRBV7-9
CASSRDTLDYEQYF
>NA|16|TRBV30
CAWRGGHQNSNQPQHF
>NA|13|TRBV28
CASSLPQGLGQYF
>NA|14|TRBV7-9
CASSSTGAENTIYF
>once|17|TRBV30
CAWSSLWTDSSGNTIYF
>NA|14|TRBV5-8
CASSLTGVVDTQYF
>NA|18|TRBV5-8
CASSLLAGAIQYNSPLHF
>NA|17|TRBV5-1
CASSTFTFGGNQETQYF
>once|13|TRBV11-2
CASKWGLEEKLFF
>NA|14|TRBV9
CASSITGDNSPLHF
>few|16|TRBV18
CASSPQGASGNQPQHF
>few|11|TRBV6-5
CATGRDTEAFF
>NA|14|TRBV2
CASSSGDFTDTQYF
>NA|15|TRBV28
CASSLGTTGNTEAFF
>NA|12|TRBV7-2
CASSYRGYEQYF
>NA|14|TRBV30
CAWSEMGVSYGYTF
>NA|15|TRBV4-3
CASSHSGDSYNEQFF
>NA|14|TRBV7-2
CASSFISGSEEQFF
>NA|16|TRBV11-2
CASSSGAWGLNTEAFF
>few|13|TRBV4-2
CASSRLMEDGYTF
>NA|15|TRBV6-1
CASSPIPGAGGELFF
>NA|13|TRBV9
CASSSPGGNEQYF
>NA|14|TRBV15
CATSGGISYNEQFF
>few|14|TRBV6-5
CASSPRDRVSPLHF
>NA|16|TRBV9
CASSTGKNMNTGELFF